The clone carrying this TCR beta chain appeared a few times. The data were taken from a study of molecular identifiers for immune sequencing clone quantification. Study as a whole: RNA, taken in replicates from about 20,000 or 100,000 naive CD8 cells, was split five ways, with four sequenced.

A single record per CDR3 protein comes from TCRdb applying MiXCR to the PCR reads. In the table there are about 320,000 distinct CDR3 sequences, roughly a quarter of which are singletons. The CDR3 runs to 14 residues. The V gene end was trimmed by 3 bases and the J gene end by 4 bases; junction bases not matched to a gene: 4. Germline V gene data show CDR1 as PRHDT and CDR2 as FYEKMQ (reference sequence). The receptor comes from a human donor in good health. Some libraries in this study had Jurkat cell RNA spiked in. Sequencing used naive CD8+ T cells from blood, with Jurkat cell RNA spiked in. Indicated subset: FACS-sorted CD8+CD4-CCR7+CD45RA+ naive T cells. This rearrangement joins TRBV13 to TRBJ2-3, with 7 bases lining up with TRBD2. CDR3 residues: CASSFLAGADTQYF. The CDR3 nucleotides read TGTGCCAGCAGCTTCCTCGCGGGAGCAGATACGCAGTATTTT.